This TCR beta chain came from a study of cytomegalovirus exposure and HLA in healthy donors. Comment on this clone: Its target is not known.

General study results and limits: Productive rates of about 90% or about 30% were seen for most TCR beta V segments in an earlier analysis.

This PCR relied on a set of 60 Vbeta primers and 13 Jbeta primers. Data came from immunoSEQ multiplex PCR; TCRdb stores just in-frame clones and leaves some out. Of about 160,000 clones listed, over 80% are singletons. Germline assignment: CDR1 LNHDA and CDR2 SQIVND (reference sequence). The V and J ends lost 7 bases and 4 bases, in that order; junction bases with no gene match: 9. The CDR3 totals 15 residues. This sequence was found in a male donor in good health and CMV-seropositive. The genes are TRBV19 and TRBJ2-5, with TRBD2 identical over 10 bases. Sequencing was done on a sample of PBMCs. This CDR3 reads CASKNLLAGVETQYF. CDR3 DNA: TGTGCCAGTAAGAATCTCCTAGCGGGAGTAGAGACCCAGTACTTC.